This T cell receptor (beta chain) was documented in a study of shared clonotypes between healthy human individuals. Profiling relied on immunoSEQ multiplex PCR, and the TCRdb table lists in-frame clones only, not all of them. The sample carries a few million clones, approximately 95% recorded once. Note on this clone: No antigen is known for it.

Notes on the study in general: Non-shared clonotypes showed lower generation probabilities than clonotypes common to all four donors. Estimated richness was generally greater in naive than memory subsets.

This CDR3 region has 14 residues. Germline assignment: CDR1 SGHVS and CDR2 FNYEAQ. V shed 2 bases and J shed 7 bases, with 14 bases lying between them. This sequence originates from a man aged 18-30 years in good health. Some clones in this sample may be carry-over from other donors' samples. The sample comprised naive CD4+ T cells from PBMCs. Subset here: CD45RA+ positively selected. This sequence joins TRBV7-6 and TRBJ1-2; D perhaps matches TRBD1 (5 bases). The CDR3 nucleotides are TGTGCCAGCAGCTTAAGTCAGGGTAGTTTTGGCTACACCTTC. Translated: CASSLSQGSFGYTF. Using reference TRBV7-6 and TRBJ1-2 for the parts outside the CDR3, the full variable domain is GAGVSQSPRYKVTKRGQDVALRCDPISGHVSLYWYRQALGQGPEFLTYFNYEAQQDKSGLPNDRFSAERPEGSISTLTIQRTEQRDSAMYRCASSLSQGSFGYTFGSGTRLTVV.